These 10 T cell receptor beta chains were all obtained from the same sample, sequenced in a study of cytomegalovirus exposure and HLA in healthy donors. The PCR made use of 60 Vbeta and 13 Jbeta primers. Clones were sequenced by immunoSEQ multiplex PCR, and TCRdb holds only the in-frame ones, with some missing. The sample contains 120,000 to 150,000 clones, around four fifths of which appear only once. The sequencing sample was made of PBMCs. The receptor source for this set is a woman in her thirties or forties in good health and CMV-seronegative.

The chain couples TRBV28 to TRBJ2-1; TRBD1 might be the D (6 bases). This CDR3 region has 12 residues. Trimming took 8 bases from V and 5 from J, leaving 10 bases between them. Germline assignment: CDR1 MDHEN and CDR2 SYDVKM. In DNA, the CDR3 is TGTGCCAGCCGGGACACGAACAATGAGCAGTTCTTC. Protein product: CASRDTNNEQFF.

The gene calls are TRBV10-1 and TRBJ2-5; the D is unclear. The germline CDR1 and CDR2 sequences are WNHNN and SYGVQD (reference sequence). The V gene lost 7 bases and the J gene lost 5 bases, with 11 bases spanning the gap. This CDR3 region has 12 residues. CDR3: CASTSTRETQYF. In DNA form, the CDR3 reads TGCGCCAGCACTTCTACCAGGGAGACCCAGTACTTC.

The chain carries TRBV6-5 and TRBJ2-5, with D perhaps TRBD2 (6 bases). This CDR3 is built from 15 residues. V was pared by 0 bases and J by 4 bases, with 12 bases between. Germline V gives CDR1 MNHEY, CDR2 SVGAGI. The CDR3 loop reads CASSYSFPGVETQYF. In DNA form, the CDR3 reads TGTGCCAGCAGTTACTCGTTTCCGGGGGTAGAGACCCAGTACTTC.

This rearrangement joins TRBV9 to TRBJ1-2; possible D gene TRBD1, 6 bases. The CDR3 spans 14 residues. The V gene lost 0 bases and the J gene lost 2 bases, with 8 bases spanning the gap. Germline loops: CDR1 SGDLS, CDR2 YYNGEE. DNA for the CDR3: TGTGCCAGCAGCGTAGGGACAGCGAACTATGGCTACACCTTC. It encodes CASSVGTANYGYTF.

The genes are TRBV5-1 and TRBJ2-2, with 9 nucleotides matching TRBD2. Losses at the gene ends were 1 base for V and 5 bases for J; bases not matched to a gene: 9. CDR1 and CDR2 (germline): SGHRS, YFSETQ. There are 17 residues in the CDR3. CDR3 protein: CASSLSREGVWTGELFF. The CDR3 DNA reads TGCGCCAGCAGCTTGTCGCGGGAGGGGGTTTGGACCGGGGAGCTGTTTTTT. Using reference TRBV5-1 and TRBJ2-2 for the parts outside the CDR3, the full variable domain is KAGVTQTPRYLIKTRGQQVTLSCSPISGHRSVSWYQQTPGQGLQFLFEYFSETQRNKGNFPGRFSGRQFSNSRSEMNVSTLELGDSALYLCASSLSREGVWTGELFFGEGSRLTVL.

Details on this clone: An end of the junction does not agree with germline; a read error may underlie this. J is TRBJ2-7 and V is TRBV7-9; maybe TRBD1 (6 bases). The germline CDR1 and CDR2 sequences are SEHNR and FQNEAQ (reference sequence). This CDR3 has 13 residues. The CDR3 DNA reads as TGTTCCAGCAGCCCGGACCCCTTAGGGGGGCAGTACTTC. Its protein is CSSSPDPLGGQYF.

This clone has only one observation. V is TRBV28 and J is TRBJ2-3; the match to TRBD1 covers 11 bases. V shed 8 bases and J 3 bases; nucleotides not matched to a gene: 4. Germline V lookup: CDR1 MDHEN, CDR2 SYDVKM. The length of the CDR3 is 14 residues. The CDR3 loop reads CASFGTGGTDTQYF. The CDR3 bases are TGTGCCAGCTTCGGGACAGGGGGGACAGATACGCAGTATTTT.

The J gene is TRBJ1-2, the V gene TRBV29-1, with 9 bases fitting TRBD1. Per germline, CDR1 SQVTM and CDR2 ANQGSEA. V lost 4 bases and J lost 7; bases outside the gene matches: 4. CDR3 length: 12 residues. The CDR3 region has the DNA TGCAGCGTTGGACAGGGGGATGTTGGCTACACCTTC. It encodes CSVGQGDVGYTF.

This chain connects TRBV5-8 to TRBJ2-7; a weak D match, TRBD1 (5 bases). The CDR3 runs 14 residues. The germline V gene has CDR1 SGHTS and CDR2 YDEGEE. Trimming cost V 3 bases and J 2 bases, with 12 bases left between them. The DNA of the CDR3 is TGTGCCAGCAGCTCACGGACACTGACCTACGAGCAGTACTTC. Translated: CASSSRTLTYEQYF. Drawing the rest from reference TRBV5-8 and TRBJ2-7, the complete variable domain is EAGVTQSPTHLIKTRGQQATLRCSPISGHTSVYWYQQALGLGLQFLLWYDEGEERNRGNFPPRFSGRQFPNYSSELNVNALELEDSALYLCASSSRTLTYEQYFGPGTRLTVT.

This chain links TRBV11-2 with TRBJ2-5, with D possibly being TRBD2 (5 bases). The ends were cut back, 4 bases at V and 5 bases at J, with 11 bases in the middle. The CDR3 totals 13 residues. Germline CDR1 reads SGHAT; CDR2 reads FQNNGV. CDR3 region: CASSSYWEETQYF. DNA for the CDR3: TGTGCCAGCAGCTCCTACTGGGAGGAGACCCAGTACTTC.